The rows below give T cell receptor beta chains drawn from one sample of a study of blood T cell repertoires in COVID-19. Clones were read by immunoSEQ multiplex PCR, and TCRdb kept only the in-frame ones, dropping some. This sample has under 85,000 clones, with around 87% found just once. What was sequenced was peripheral blood. The receptor source for this set is a man between 50 and 59 years old with acute or convalescent COVID-19. Both conserved end residues are part of each CDR3. The D gene is left open where the match is weak. Clone size, where shown, is once, few, many, or a class for clones that have expanded.

clone_size j_call d_call v_call cdr3_length cdr3_nt cdr3_aa
. TRBJ1-1 . TRBV11-3 16 TGTGCCAGCAGCTTAGGGGGTCAGGGGCGAAGCACTGAAGCTTTCTTT CASSLGGQGRSTEAFF
. TRBJ2-7 . TRBV4-1 13 TGCGCCAGCAGCCAAGATCTAACCTACGAGCAGTACTTC CASSQDLTYEQYF
. TRBJ1-2 TRBD1 TRBV5-6 15 TGTGCCAGCAGCTCGCCCGGGACAGGGATCTATGGCTACACCTTC CASSSPGTGIYGYTF
. TRBJ2-5 . TRBV5-1 14 TGCGCCAGCAGCCCGCTACAGGGTTGGGAGACCCAGTACTTC CASSPLQGWETQYF
. TRBJ1-5 . TRBV6-4 12 TGTGCCAGCGTGGCCGATGATCAGCCCCAGCATTTT CASVADDQPQHF
. TRBJ2-2 TRBD2 TRBV5-4 16 TGTGCCAGCAGCTTGGCTAGCGGAGCTAGGCCCGGGGAGCTGTTTTTT CASSLASGARPGELFF
. TRBJ2-2 . TRBV6-4 13 TGTGCCAGCAGTGCGGCTAGGTCCGGGGAGCTGTTTTTT CASSAARSGELFF
once TRBJ2-2 . TRBV4-1 16 TGCGCCAGCAGCCCAGGGGGGTCAACTCCAACAGAGGAGCTGTTTTTT CASSPGGSTPTEELFF
. TRBJ2-3 TRBD1 TRBV9 15 TGTGCCAGCAGCCCACCGGGACAGGGCATGGATACGCAGTATTTT CASSPPGQGMDTQYF
. TRBJ1-6 TRBD1 TRBV5-6 14 TGTGCCAGCAGCTGGGACAGGATGAATTCACCCCTCCACTTT CASSWDRMNSPLHF
. TRBJ2-7 . TRBV12-3/TRBV12-4 13 TGTGCCAGCAGTTTAATGCAGGGCTACGAGCAGTACTTC CASSLMQGYEQYF
. TRBJ2-2 TRBD2 TRBV7-9 16 TGTGCCAGCAGCCCGAGAGGGACTAGCGAAAACGGGGAGCTGTTTTTT CASSPRGTSENGELFF
. TRBJ1-2 TRBD1 TRBV30 12 TGTGCCTGGTCGGACAGGGGAGAAGGCTACACCTTC CAWSDRGEGYTF
. TRBJ2-7 . TRBV5-1 16 TGCGCCAGCAGCTCCTCCCCGGGGGACGGTAGCTACGAGCAGTACTTC CASSSSPGDGSYEQYF
. TRBJ2-3 TRBD2 TRBV7-6 17 TGTGCCAGCAGCTTAGTAACCCCCCGACTAGCGGGTTATACGCAGTATTTT CASSLVTPRLAGYTQYF
. TRBJ2-5 . TRBV11-2 16 TGTGCCAGCAGCTTAAGGGGTGCGGCCGACCAAGAGACCCAGTACTTC CASSLRGAADQETQYF
once TRBJ2-7 TRBD1 TRBV27 16 TGTGCCAGCAGCTTTATATCGGGGACAGGGGTCTACGAGCAGTACTTC CASSFISGTGVYEQYF
. TRBJ2-1 TRBD2 TRBV4-2 16 TGTGCCAGCAGCCAAGACCCAGCGGGAGGAAACAATGAGCAGTTCTTC CASSQDPAGGNNEQFF
few TRBJ2-1 TRBD2 TRBV18 16 TGTGCCAGCTCACCAGGGCTAGCGGGAACGGGAAATGAGCAGTTCTTC CASSPGLAGTGNEQFF
. TRBJ1-3 . TRBV7-9 12 TGTGCCAGCAGCCCCGGAGGGGCCCAGGGATATTTT CASSPGGAQGYF
. TRBJ2-1 . TRBV18 16 TGTGCCAGCTCACCACCGGACGAGACAGGTGAAGTTGAGCAGTTCTTC CASSPPDETGEVEQFF
. TRBJ1-2 . TRBV5-1 15 TGCGCCAGCAGCTTGGGGGTGATGGCTAGCTATGGCTACACCTTC CASSLGVMASYGYTF
. TRBJ1-1 . TRBV10-3 11 TGTGCCATCAGCCCGGGTCGAGAAGCTTTCTTT CAISPGREAFF
. TRBJ1-5 . TRBV28 16 TGTGCCAGCAGCCCCGGGGAAGCTTATAGCAATCAGCCCCAGCATTTT CASSPGEAYSNQPQHF
. TRBJ2-1 . TRBV15 15 TGTGCCACCAGCAGAGATCAGGGGCTATACAATGAGCAGTTCTTC CATSRDQGLYNEQFF
. TRBJ2-7 . TRBV15 16 TGTGCCACCAGCAGAGATGGTGGAGTACCCGCCTACGAGCAGTACTTC CATSRDGGVPAYEQYF
once TRBJ1-4 TRBD1 TRBV27 11 TGTGCCAGCAGAGCCGGGACAGACATGTTTTTT CASRAGTDMFF
. TRBJ2-5 . TRBV11-3 16 TGTGCCAGCAGCTTAGGAGGAATCTATAGACAAGAGACCCAGTACTTC CASSLGGIYRQETQYF
. TRBJ1-5 TRBD1 TRBV5-1 14 TGCGCCAGCAGCAGGGACAGGGGGGATCAGCCCCAGCATTTT CASSRDRGDQPQHF
. TRBJ1-4 TRBD1 TRBV5-1 17 TGCGCCAGCAGCTCCGAACCACCGGGACAGAGAGATGAAAAACTGTTTTTT CASSSEPPGQRDEKLFF
. TRBJ2-1 TRBD2 TRBV5-4 18 TGTGCCAGCAGCACCGGACTAGCGGGAGGGACCTCCTACAATGAGCAGTTCTTC CASSTGLAGGTSYNEQFF
once TRBJ2-7 TRBD1 TRBV7-9 14 TGTGCCAGCAGCCTTGGACAGGGCTTGGGCGAGCAGTACTTC CASSLGQGLGEQYF
. TRBJ2-7 . TRBV29-1 11 TGCAGCGTTGATGGCGGTTACGAGCAGTACTTC CSVDGGYEQYF
few TRBJ2-3 TRBD2 TRBV7-8 17 TGTGCCAGCAGCAGAGGGACTAGCGGGTGGGAGGCAGATACGCAGTATTTT CASSRGTSGWEADTQYF
. TRBJ2-1 . TRBV18 14 TGTGCCAGCTCCCCTGAGAGGCGCTACAATGAGCAGTTCTTC CASSPERRYNEQFF
. TRBJ2-5 . TRBV5-1 13 TGCGCCAGCAGCTCCGTAAGCGGAGAGACCCAGTACTTC CASSSVSGETQYF
. TRBJ1-1 . TRBV10-2 14 TGCGCCAGCAGTGCAGGAGGGGCGAGCACTGAAGCTTTCTTT CASSAGGASTEAFF
. TRBJ2-4 TRBD2 TRBV25-1 17 TGTGCCAGCAGTCCCTCCTTGACTAGCGGACGGGAGGGCATTCAGTACTTC CASSPSLTSGREGIQYF
. TRBJ2-5 . TRBV2 14 TGTGCCAGCAGTGAATTCAGGTCCCAAGAGACCCAGTACTTC CASSEFRSQETQYF
. TRBJ1-2 . TRBV19 14 TGTGCCAGCACCGCCCCACCAACAAACTATGGCTACACCTTC CASTAPPTNYGYTF
. TRBJ2-7 . TRBV19 15 TGTGCCAGTAGTAAGAGGGGACTTGAGGGCTACGAGCAGTACTTC CASSKRGLEGYEQYF